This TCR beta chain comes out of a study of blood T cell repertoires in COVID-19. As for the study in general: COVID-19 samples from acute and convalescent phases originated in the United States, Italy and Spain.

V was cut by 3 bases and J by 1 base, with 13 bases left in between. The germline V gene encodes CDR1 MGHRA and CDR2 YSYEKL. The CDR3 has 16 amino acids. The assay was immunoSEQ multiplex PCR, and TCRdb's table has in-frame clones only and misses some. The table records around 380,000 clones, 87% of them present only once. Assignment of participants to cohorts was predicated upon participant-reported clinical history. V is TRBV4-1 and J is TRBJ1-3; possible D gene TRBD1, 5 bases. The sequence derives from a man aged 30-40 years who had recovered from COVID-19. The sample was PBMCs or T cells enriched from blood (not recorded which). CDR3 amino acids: CASSHPGQISGNTIYF. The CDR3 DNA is TGCGCCAGCAGCCACCCCGGACAAATTTCTGGAAACACCATATATTTT.